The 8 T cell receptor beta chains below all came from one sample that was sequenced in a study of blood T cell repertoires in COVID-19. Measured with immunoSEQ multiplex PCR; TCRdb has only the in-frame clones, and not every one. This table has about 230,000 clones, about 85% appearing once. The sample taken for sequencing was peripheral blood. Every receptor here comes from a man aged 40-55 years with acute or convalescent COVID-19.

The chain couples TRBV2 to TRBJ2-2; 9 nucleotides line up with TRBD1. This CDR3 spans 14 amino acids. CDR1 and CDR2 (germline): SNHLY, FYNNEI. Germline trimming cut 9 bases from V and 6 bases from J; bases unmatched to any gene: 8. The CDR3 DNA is TGTGCCAGTGGGGGACAGGGCTTAGCCGGGGAGCTGTTTTTT. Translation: CASGGQGLAGELFF.

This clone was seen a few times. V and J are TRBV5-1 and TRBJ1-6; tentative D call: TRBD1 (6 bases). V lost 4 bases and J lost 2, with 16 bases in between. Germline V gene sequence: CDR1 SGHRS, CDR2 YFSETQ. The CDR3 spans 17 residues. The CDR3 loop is CASSPGAASAYNSPLHF. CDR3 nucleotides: TGCGCCAGCAGCCCAGGGGCCGCCTCGGCCTATAATTCACCCCTCCACTTT. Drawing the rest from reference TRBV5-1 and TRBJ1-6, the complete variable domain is KAGVTQTPRYLIKTRGQQVTLSCSPISGHRSVSWYQQTPGQGLQFLFEYFSETQRNKGNFPGRFSGRQFSNSRSEMNVSTLELGDSALYLCASSPGAASAYNSPLHFGNGTRLTVT.

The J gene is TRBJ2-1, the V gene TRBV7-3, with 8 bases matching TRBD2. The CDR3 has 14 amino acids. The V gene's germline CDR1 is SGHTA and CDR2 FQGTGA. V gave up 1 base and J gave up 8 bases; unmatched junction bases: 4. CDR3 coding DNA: TGTGCCAGCAGCTTAAGCGGGGGGTTAGATGAGCAGTTCTTC. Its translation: CASSLSGGLDEQFF.

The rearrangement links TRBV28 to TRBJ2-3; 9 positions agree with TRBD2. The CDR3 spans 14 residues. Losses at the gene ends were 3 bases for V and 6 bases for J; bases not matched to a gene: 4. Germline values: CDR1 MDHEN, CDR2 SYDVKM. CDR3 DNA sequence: TGTGCCAGCAGTTTTCGAAGCGGGGGGGATACGCAGTATTTT. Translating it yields CASSFRSGGDTQYF.

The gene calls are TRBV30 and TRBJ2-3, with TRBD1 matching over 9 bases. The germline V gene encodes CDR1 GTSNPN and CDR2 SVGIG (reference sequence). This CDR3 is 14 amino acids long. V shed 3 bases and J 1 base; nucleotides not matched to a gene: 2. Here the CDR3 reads CAWRRTGGTDTQYF. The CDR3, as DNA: TGTGCCTGGAGGAGGACAGGGGGCACAGATACGCAGTATTTT. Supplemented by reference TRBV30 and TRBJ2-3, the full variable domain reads SQTIHQWPATLVQPVGSPLSLECTVEGTSNPNLYWYRQAAGRGLQLLFYSVGIGQISSEVPQNLSASRPQDRQFILSSKKLLLSDSGFYLCAWRRTGGTDTQYFGPGTRLTVL.

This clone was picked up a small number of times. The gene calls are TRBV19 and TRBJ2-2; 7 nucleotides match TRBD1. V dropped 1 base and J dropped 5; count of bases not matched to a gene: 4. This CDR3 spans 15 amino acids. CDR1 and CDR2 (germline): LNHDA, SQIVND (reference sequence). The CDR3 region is CASSIVTGWTGELFF. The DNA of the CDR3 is TGTGCCAGTAGTATAGTGACAGGGTGGACCGGGGAGCTGTTTTTT.

CDR3: CASSVAGLYNEQFF. The CDR3 region has the DNA TGTGCCAGCAGCGTAGCAGGTCTTTACAATGAGCAGTTCTTC. The chain employs TRBV9 and TRBJ2-1; D is uncertain. The CDR3 is made up of 14 amino acids. The germline gives CDR1 SGDLS, CDR2 YYNGEE. The germline V and J ends were trimmed by 0 bases and 4 bases, with 8 bases remaining between them.

The CDR3 nucleotides read TGTGCCAGCAGCCCAGGGTCCGGGACAGTTCTCAATGAGCAGTTCTTC. Translated: CASSPGSGTVLNEQFF. The J gene is TRBJ2-1, the V gene TRBV5-4; TRBD1 matches at 7 bases. Germline values: CDR1 SGHNT, CDR2 YYREEE (reference sequence). With 4 bases clipped from V and 6 bases from J, the junction kept 13 bases outside the gene matches. This CDR3 has 16 residues.